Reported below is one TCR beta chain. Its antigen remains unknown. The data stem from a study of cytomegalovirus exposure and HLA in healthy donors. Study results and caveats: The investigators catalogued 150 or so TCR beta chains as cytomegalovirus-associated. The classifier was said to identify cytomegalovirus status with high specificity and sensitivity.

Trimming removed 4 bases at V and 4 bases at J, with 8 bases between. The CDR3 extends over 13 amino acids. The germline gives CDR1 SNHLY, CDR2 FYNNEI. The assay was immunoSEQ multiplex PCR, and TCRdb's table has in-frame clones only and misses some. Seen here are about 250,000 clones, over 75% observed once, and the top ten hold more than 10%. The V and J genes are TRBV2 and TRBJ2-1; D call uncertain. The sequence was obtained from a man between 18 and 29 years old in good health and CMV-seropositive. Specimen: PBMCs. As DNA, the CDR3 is TGTGCCAGCAGTGCAAACACTTACAATGAGCAGTTCTTC. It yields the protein CASSANTYNEQFF.